These 18 T cell receptor beta chains originate from one sample sequenced in a study of blood T cells in healthy people across ages. Then a second PCR, running about 6 to 12 cycles, was carried out with a sample-barcoded 5' primer and a J-beta primer mix. TCRdb re-derived calls from the 5' RACE reads in MiXCR, one entry per CDR3 protein. Of hundreds of thousands of distinct CDR3 sequences listed, 35% to 60% are singletons. The sample consisted of blood. The receptors shown here come from an older man in good health.

This chain connects TRBV13 to TRBJ1-6; TRBD1 agrees at 11 bases. V gave up 3 bases and J gave up 7 bases; unmatched junction bases: 5. The length of the CDR3 is 16 residues. Germline values: CDR1 PRHDT, CDR2 FYEKMQ (reference sequence). The CDR3 loop reads CASSFQGTGGNSPLHF. The CDR3 DNA follows: TGTGCCAGCAGCTTCCAAGGGACAGGGGGGAATTCACCCCTCCACTTT.

J is TRBJ2-7 and V is TRBV12-3 or TRBV12-4, with unresolved D. CDR3 length equals 12 residues. V lost 8 bases and J 5 bases, leaving 13 bases between the germline ends. In DNA form, the CDR3 reads TGTGCCAGCCGTGCTGCGAGGCACGAGCAGTACTTC. Translated: CASRAARHEQYF.

The rearrangement links TRBV28 to TRBJ2-7, with a possible D match to TRBD1 (5 bases). The CDR3 is 14 residues long. Germline CDR1 MDHEN, CDR2 SYDVKM. V was trimmed by 3 bases and J by 7 bases, leaving 16 bases between them. The CDR3 nucleotides are TGTGCCAGCAGTTTCTTCCAGGGAAGGGGTGAGCAGTACTTC. This codes for CASSFFQGRGEQYF.

A single count supports this clonotype. CDR3 coding DNA: TGTGCCAGCAGGTCCGCTTCTAGTCGGGGTGAGCAGTTCTTC. Residues: CASRSASSRGEQFF. The genes are TRBV28 and TRBJ2-1, with a weak D call TRBD2 (5 bases). V lost 6 bases to trimming and J lost 9 bases, with 18 bases between them. The CDR3 spans 14 residues. Looked up from germline, CDR1 is MDHEN and CDR2 is SYDVKM.

The gene calls are TRBV15 and TRBJ1-5; D unclear. Germline values: CDR1 LNHNV, CDR2 YYDKDF (reference sequence). V shed 2 bases and J shed 5 bases, with 7 bases lying between them. The CDR3 totals 13 residues. CDR3 DNA: TGTGCCACCAGCAGACTTGGTGATCAGCCCCAGCATTTT. Translated: CATSRLGDQPQHF.

This clonotype has only one observation. Relative to the germline gene, one junction end is altered; a read error may explain this. The chain links TRBV10-3 to TRBJ1-5, with D possibly being TRBD1 (5 bases). Germline lookup yields CDR1 ENHRY and CDR2 SYGVKD. The CDR3 length is 17 residues. The CDR3 DNA sequence: TGTGCCATCAGTGAGTCTTATGCGGACAAAGGTAATCAACCCCAGCATTTT. Translated, it gives CAISESYADKGNQPQHF.

The chain is built from TRBV7-3 and TRBJ2-5; no clear D. V gave up 4 bases and J gave up 6 bases, with 15 bases separating them. The germline V gene encodes CDR1 SGHTA and CDR2 FQGTGA. CDR3 length equals 14 residues. The CDR3 region is CASSSSTVEKTQYF. The CDR3 DNA sequence: TGTGCCAGCAGCTCCTCGACGGTAGAAAAGACCCAGTACTTC.

This sequence joins TRBV28 and TRBJ2-7; 8 bases match TRBD2. CDR1 is MDHEN and CDR2 is SYDVKM in the germline V gene. This CDR3 contains 14 residues. V dropped 5 bases and J dropped 4; count of bases not matched to a gene: 7. The CDR3 DNA follows: TGTGCCAGCAGTACACCGGGACTAGTGTACGAGCAGTACTTC. It translates to CASSTPGLVYEQYF.

This clonotype has only a few counts. The chain employs TRBV24-1 and TRBJ2-1; D is unresolved. The CDR3 spans 20 residues. V was shortened by 8 bases and J by 1 base, with 29 bases between the two germline ends. Germline CDR1 KGHDR, CDR2 SFDVKD. The CDR3 here is CATISLFREFGDYSYNEQFF. The CDR3 DNA reads TGTGCCACCATATCACTGTTTCGAGAGTTTGGTGATTATTCCTACAATGAGCAGTTCTTC.

This chain links TRBV7-2 with TRBJ2-1; a weak D match, TRBD1 (6 bases). CDR1 SGHTA and CDR2 FQGNSA come from the germline V gene. The CDR3 extends over 15 amino acids. Trimming removed 2 bases from V and 4 bases from J, with 12 bases in between. The CDR3 coding sequence is TGTGCCAGCAGCTTATCAGGGGTTGGGTACAATGAGCAGTTCTTC. This encodes CASSLSGVGYNEQFF.

The genes are TRBV20-1 and TRBJ1-3; D gene unclear. The V end lost 2 bases, the J end lost 1 base, and 9 bases lay between the germline ends. This CDR3 has 14 residues. Germline V CDR1 and CDR2: DFQATT, SNEGSKA (reference sequence). CDR3 in DNA: TGCAGTGCTAGAAAAACAGCTTCTGGAAACACCATATATTTT. It yields the protein CSARKTASGNTIYF.

As regards this clonotype: The junction departs from the called germline gene at one end, perhaps through a read error. The rearrangement uses TRBV12-3 or TRBV12-4 and TRBJ2-1; the D gene could be TRBD1 or TRBD2 (5 bases each). The J call may be wrong; the DNA end is better matched by TRBJ2-7. The CDR3 is 12 residues long. The CDR3 nucleotides read TGTGCCCGCAGTTTTTCCGAGGGGGAGCAGTACTTC. This gives the protein CARSFSEGEQYF.

A few counts support this clonotype. The gene calls are TRBV19 and TRBJ1-1, with a tentative D call TRBD1 (6 bases). Looked up from germline, CDR1 is LNHDA and CDR2 is SQIVND (reference sequence). This CDR3 is 14 amino acids long. The V gene lost 5 bases and the J gene lost 3 bases, with 13 bases spanning the gap. The CDR3 here is CASSFGRGYTEAFF. The CDR3 nucleotides are TGTGCCAGTAGTTTCGGCAGGGGATACACTGAAGCTTTCTTT. Full variable domain (rest looked up from reference TRBV19 and TRBJ1-1): DGGITQSPKYLFRKEGQNVTLSCEQNLNHDAMYWYRQDPGQGLRLIYYSQIVNDFQKGDIAEGYSVSREKKESFPLTVTSAQKNPTAFYLCASSFGRGYTEAFFGQGTRLTVV.

The chain links TRBV14 to TRBJ2-2; 10 positions match TRBD2. CDR1 and CDR2 from the germline V gene are SGHDN and FVKESK. V shed 7 bases and J 5 bases; nucleotides not matched to a gene: 4. The CDR3 contains 14 residues. The chain's CDR3 is CASKASGRTGELFF. The CDR3 coding sequence is TGTGCCAGCAAGGCTAGCGGGAGAACCGGGGAGCTGTTTTTT.

The chain carries TRBV20-1 and TRBJ2-3, with TRBD2 identical over 7 bases. Germline V gene sequence: CDR1 DFQATT, CDR2 SNEGSKA (reference sequence). Trimming removed 6 bases from V and 1 base from J; junction bases left unmatched: 7. The CDR3 consists of 14 residues. The CDR3 reads CSAIGRKGTDTQYF. In DNA form, the CDR3 reads TGCAGTGCCATCGGGAGGAAGGGCACAGATACGCAGTATTTT.

The V call is TRBV27, the J call TRBJ2-1; 8 bases line up with TRBD2. V shed 2 bases, J shed 3 bases, and the junction held 3 bases outside the gene matches. CDR1 and CDR2 (germline): MNHEY, SMNVEV (reference sequence). The CDR3 covers 15 residues. CDR3 coding DNA: TGTGCCAGCAGTTTAGGAGCGGGAGTCTACAATGAGCAGTTCTTC. It is translated as CASSLGAGVYNEQFF.

The J gene is TRBJ2-1, the V gene TRBV7-9; possible D gene TRBD1, 6 bases. Gene TRBJ2-7 matches the end of the DNA better, so the J call may be wrong. Germline V gene sequence: CDR1 SEHNR, CDR2 FQNEAQ (reference sequence). The CDR3 loop spans 13 amino acids. The CDR3 is CASRPGGYNEQYF. CDR3 nucleotide sequence: TGTGCCAGCAGACCTGGGGGCTACAATGAGCAGTACTTC.

The gene calls are TRBV12-3 or TRBV12-4 and TRBJ2-5, with D tentatively TRBD1 (6 bases). The CDR3 is made up of 12 amino acids. V lost 5 bases and J 5 bases, leaving 9 bases between the germline ends. The CDR3 DNA reads as TGTGCCAGCAGTAACAGGGTTGAGACCCAGTACTTC. Translation: CASSNRVETQYF.